The 28 T cell receptor beta chains presented below share a single source sample, sequenced in a study of blood T cell repertoires in COVID-19. The protocol was immunoSEQ multiplex PCR, while the TCRdb copy is restricted to in-frame clones and leaves out a portion. This sample has roughly 100,000 clones; 60% to 85% occur once, and the top ten carry under 8%. The material sequenced was peripheral blood. These receptors came from a man older than 75 with COVID-19, enrolled during active disease.

V usage is TRBV4-2 and J usage is TRBJ2-1; D remains unclear. V shed 0 bases and J shed 0 bases, with 6 bases lying between them. Looked up from germline, CDR1 is LGHNA and CDR2 is YNFKEQ. The CDR3 length is 15 residues. The CDR3 bases are TGTGCCAGCAGCCAAGACGTCAGCTCCTACAATGAGCAGTTCTTC. It codes for CASSQDVSSYNEQFF.

The chain uses TRBV15 and TRBJ2-7; D perhaps matches TRBD1 (6 bases). The length of the CDR3 is 15 residues. V lost 1 base, J lost 3 bases, and 13 bases lay in between. Germline V gene sequence: CDR1 LNHNV, CDR2 YYDKDF (reference sequence). CDR3 nucleotide sequence: TGTGCCACCAGCAGAGCCCGGGACAACCACTACGAGCAGTACTTC. This encodes CATSRARDNHYEQYF. Filled out from reference TRBV15 and TRBJ2-7, the complete variable domain reads DAMVIQNPRYQVTQFGKPVTLSCSQTLNHNVMYWYQQKSSQAPKLLFHYYDKDFNNEADTPDNFQSRRPNTSFCFLDIRSPGLGDTAMYLCATSRARDNHYEQYFGPGTRLTVT.

The chain recombines TRBV6-2 or TRBV6-3 with TRBJ2-1, with 9 bases fitting TRBD2. V was pared by 2 bases and J by 3 bases, with 2 bases of the junction left unmatched. The CDR3 has 15 amino acids. Germline V lookup: CDR1 MNHEY, CDR2 SVGEGT. In DNA form, the CDR3 reads TGTGCCAGCAGTTACGCGACTAGCGGCTACAATGAGCAGTTCTTC. Amino acid sequence: CASSYATSGYNEQFF.

The V gene is TRBV2, the J gene TRBJ1-6, with TRBD1 matching 10 bases. The CDR3 totals 16 residues. J gave up 0 bases and V 6 bases, and 2 bases lay outside the gene matches. Germline loops: CDR1 SNHLY, CDR2 FYNNEI. The DNA of the CDR3 is TGTGCCAGCAGGGGACAGGGGAGCTCCTATAATTCACCCCTCCACTTT. Its protein product is CASRGQGSSYNSPLHF.

This clone was observed a single time. The chain combines TRBV7-8 with TRBJ2-3, with a tentative D call TRBD1 (5 bases). Germline V CDR1 and CDR2: SGHVS, FQNEAQ. The CDR3 is 14 amino acids. Trimming stripped 5 bases from V and 2 bases from J, with 11 bases between. The CDR3 nucleotides read TGTGCCAGCAGCCCGACAGAATACACAGATACGCAGTATTTT. Its protein product is CASSPTEYTDTQYF.

V is TRBV7-9 and J is TRBJ2-5, with TRBD1 as a possible D gene (5 bases). CDR3 length: 13 amino acids. V shed 9 bases and J shed 0 bases, with 11 bases lying between them. CDR1 and CDR2 from the germline V gene are SEHNR and FQNEAQ (reference sequence). CDR3 in amino acids: CASNLDNQETQYF. CDR3 DNA: TGTGCCAGTAACCTGGACAACCAAGAGACCCAGTACTTC.

The V gene is TRBV27, the J gene TRBJ1-5, with TRBD1 matching 7 bases. Germline CDR1 is MNHEY and CDR2 is SMNVEV (reference sequence). Trimming cost V 1 base and J 2 bases; bases outside gene matches: 8. The CDR3 contains 17 residues. The CDR3 coding sequence is TGTGCCAGCAGTTTATTTCTGGACAGGATGGGCAATCAGCCCCAGCATTTT. It is translated as CASSLFLDRMGNQPQHF.

J is TRBJ1-2 and V is TRBV4-3; D is possibly TRBD1 (6 bases). Germline V gives CDR1 LGHNA, CDR2 YSLEER. The CDR3 runs to 14 residues. Trimming left V 0 bases short and J 8 bases short, with 13 bases between. In nucleotides, the CDR3 is TGCGCCAGCAGCCAAGAACAGGGAGGGACGGGCTACACCTTC. Encoded protein: CASSQEQGGTGYTF.

V and J are TRBV7-2 and TRBJ2-7; 12 bases agree with TRBD1. V shed 5 bases and J 2 bases; nucleotides not matched to a gene: 4. Germline-derived CDR1 and CDR2 are SGHTA and FQGNSA. The CDR3 spans 15 residues. The CDR3 coding sequence is TGTGCCAGCAGCAAAGGGACAGGGGGCCCCTACGAGCAGTACTTC. The encoded protein is CASSKGTGGPYEQYF.

This clone has a single count. The sample contains more than one DNA sequence encoding this CDR3. This chain joins TRBV28 and TRBJ2-7; the D is unclear. CDR3 length equals 12 residues. The V end lost 4 bases, the J end lost 2 bases, and 6 bases lay between the germline ends. Per the germline V gene, CDR1 is MDHEN and CDR2 is SYDVKM. The CDR3 DNA follows: TGTGCCAGCAGTTCCACTACCTACGAGCAGTACTTC. This translates into CASSSTTYEQYF.

The sample holds a few counts of this clone. This rearrangement joins TRBV7-9 to TRBJ1-4; D is perhaps TRBD1 (6 bases). Trimming removed 4 bases at V and 6 bases at J, with 21 bases between. The germline gives CDR1 SEHNR, CDR2 FQNEAQ (reference sequence). The CDR3 spans 17 residues. CDR3 loop: CASSSHLGAHVYEKLFF. The CDR3 nucleotides are TGTGCCAGCAGCTCTCATTTGGGGGCCCACGTATATGAAAAACTGTTTTTT.

A single count supports this clone. This chain connects TRBV7-3 to TRBJ2-5, with 7 bases lining up with TRBD2. The CDR3 has 14 amino acids. With V trimmed by 8 bases and J by 5 bases, 11 bases remained unmatched. Germline V CDR1 and CDR2: SGHTA, FQGTGA. This CDR3 reads CASSPPGGGETQYF. The CDR3 DNA reads as TGTGCCAGCTCACCCCCCGGGGGAGGGGAGACCCAGTACTTC.

This chain connects TRBV2 to TRBJ1-2; TRBD1 might be the D (6 bases). The CDR3 totals 16 residues. V was clipped by 5 bases and J by 4 bases, with 20 bases between them. Per germline, CDR1 SNHLY and CDR2 FYNNEI. CDR3 bases: TGTGCCAGCAGTCTCCAAACCTTAGACAGGTCCTATGGCTACACCTTC. Translating it yields CASSLQTLDRSYGYTF.

The chain employs TRBV19 and TRBJ2-5, with D tentatively TRBD1 (6 bases). V was clipped by 5 bases and J by 7 bases, with 17 bases between them. CDR3 length: 14 amino acids. The germline V gene has CDR1 LNHDA and CDR2 SQIVND (reference sequence). The CDR3: CASSVQAGEWTQYF. The CDR3 bases are TGTGCCAGTAGTGTTCAGGCAGGGGAATGGACCCAGTACTTC.

This clone has a handful of counts. This chain connects TRBV28 to TRBJ2-5; possible D gene TRBD2, 7 bases. Per germline, CDR1 MDHEN and CDR2 SYDVKM. The V and J ends lost 6 bases and 2 bases respectively, with 19 bases between them. The CDR3 has 16 amino acids. CDR3 nucleotides: TGTGCCAGCAGCCTCCCTGAAGGGGGGGCACAAGAGACCCAGTACTTC. Translating it yields CASSLPEGGAQETQYF.

V and J are TRBV19 and TRBJ2-2, with TRBD2 matching 9 bases. The CDR3 extends over 16 amino acids. CDR1 is LNHDA and CDR2 is SQIVND in the germline V gene (reference sequence). After removal of 8 bases from V and 6 bases from J, the junction contained 13 bases not matched to a gene. CDR3: CASVPAAGGPAGELFF. The DNA of the CDR3 is TGTGCCAGTGTACCAGCGGCGGGAGGGCCTGCCGGGGAGCTGTTTTTT.

This clone was seen only a few times. This sequence joins TRBV6-6 and TRBJ1-1; TRBD1 agrees at 7 bases. The CDR3 loop spans 14 amino acids. V dropped 4 bases and J dropped 1; count of bases not matched to a gene: 3. CDR1 MNHNY and CDR2 SVGAGI come from the germline V gene (reference sequence). In nucleotides, the CDR3 is TGTGCCAGCAGTTTCCAGGGGGGGAACACTGAAGCTTTCTTT. Residues: CASSFQGGNTEAFF.

The chain has TRBV19 and TRBJ2-7, with D perhaps matching TRBD2 (6 bases). V gave up 3 bases and J gave up 4 bases, with 16 bases separating them. This CDR3 contains 15 residues. Germline loops: CDR1 LNHDA, CDR2 SQIVND (reference sequence). The CDR3 DNA is TGTGCCAGTAGTATCGGCGTGGGAGGATCTTACGAGCAGTACTTC. Amino acid sequence: CASSIGVGGSYEQYF. The variable domain in full, with the rest retrieved from reference TRBV19 and TRBJ2-7, is DGGITQSPKYLFRKEGQNVTLSCEQNLNHDAMYWYRQDPGQGLRLIYYSQIVNDFQKGDIAEGYSVSREKKESFPLTVTSAQKNPTAFYLCASSIGVGGSYEQYFGPGTRLTVT.

In its sample, this clone was seen once. The chain is built from TRBV28 and TRBJ1-2; 10 bases are a match to TRBD1. V lost 6 bases to trimming and J lost 0 bases; unmatched junction nucleotides: 4. CDR3 length equals 15 residues. The germline V gene has CDR1 MDHEN and CDR2 SYDVKM. CDR3 bases: TGTGCCAGCAGCCCGGACAGGGGGTCTAACTATGGCTACACCTTC. It codes for CASSPDRGSNYGYTF.

The count of this clone is one. This chain's CDR3 is CASSLAGSIREKLFF. CDR3 bases: TGCGCCAGCAGCTTGGCAGGGTCAATAAGAGAAAAACTGTTTTTT. The chain joins TRBV5-1 to TRBJ1-4, with D possibly matching TRBD1 (5 bases). This CDR3 contains 15 residues. Germline-derived CDR1 and CDR2 are SGHRS and YFSETQ. The V end lost 0 bases, the J end lost 8 bases, and 14 bases lay between the germline ends.

The J gene is TRBJ1-5, the V gene TRBV9; TRBD1 is a possible D gene (5 bases). Looked up from germline, CDR1 is SGDLS and CDR2 is YYNGEE. The CDR3 runs 13 residues. V gave up 0 bases and J gave up 7 bases, with 8 bases separating them. The CDR3 region is CASSVAPGQPQHF. The CDR3 DNA sequence: TGTGCCAGCAGCGTAGCTCCAGGGCAGCCCCAGCATTTT.

The chain recombines TRBV6-5 with TRBJ1-2; 11 bases align to TRBD1. CDR3 length equals 13 residues. The V segment lost 5 bases and the J segment 7 bases; nucleotides outside the gene matches: 3. CDR1 and CDR2 (germline): MNHEY, SVGAGI. CDR3: CASSRTGGGGYTF. Here the CDR3 DNA reads TGTGCCAGCAGTAGGACAGGGGGCGGTGGCTACACCTTC.

The chain couples TRBV3-1 (or the pseudogene TRBV3-2) to TRBJ1-6; D call uncertain. V lost 1 base and J lost 0, with 4 bases in between. There are 15 residues in the CDR3. The germline V gene has CDR1 LGHDT and CDR2 YNNKEL (reference sequence). As DNA, the CDR3 is TGTGCCAGCAGCCAAGGGCTCTCCTATAATTCACCCCTCCACTTT. Amino acid sequence: CASSQGLSYNSPLHF.

Here the CDR3 reads CASSPGQGASQPQHF. The CDR3 DNA reads as TGTGCCAGCAGCCCAGGACAGGGGGCCAGTCAGCCCCAGCATTTT. J is TRBJ1-5 and V is TRBV3-1 (or the pseudogene TRBV3-2); 11 positions agree with TRBD1. Germline CDR1 reads LGHDT; CDR2 reads YNNKEL (reference sequence). The V and J ends lost 4 bases and 6 bases, in that order; junction bases with no gene match: 5. The CDR3 covers 15 residues.

V is TRBV6-2 or TRBV6-3 and J is TRBJ1-1; possibly TRBD1 for D (5 bases). V dropped 4 bases and J dropped 3 bases, with 15 bases sitting between them. The CDR3 has 15 residues. Germline CDR1 and CDR2: MNHEY and SVGEGT. The DNA of the CDR3 is TGTGCCAGCAGTTCACGGGGGTTGGGAGACACTGAAGCTTTCTTT. Amino acids: CASSSRGLGDTEAFF.

The V gene is TRBV28, the J gene TRBJ2-1; D is perhaps TRBD2 (6 bases). There are 21 residues in the CDR3. The V gene lost 2 bases and the J gene lost 9 bases, with 35 bases spanning the gap. Germline CDR1 is MDHEN and CDR2 is SYDVKM. This CDR3 reads CASSLAKVIGGLIARDAEQFF. CDR3 DNA: TGTGCCAGCAGTTTAGCAAAAGTGATTGGTGGGCTGATTGCGCGGGATGCTGAGCAGTTCTTC.

The chain combines TRBV6-5 with TRBJ2-3, with 13 bases fitting TRBD2. V lost 7 bases to trimming and J lost 3 bases; unmatched junction nucleotides: 4. CDR1 MNHEY and CDR2 SVGAGI come from the germline V gene. CDR3 length: 15 residues. The CDR3 sequence: CASTGTSGMTDTQYF. Written as DNA, the CDR3 is TGTGCCAGCACCGGGACTAGCGGGATGACAGATACGCAGTATTTT.

This chain links TRBV7-2 with TRBJ1-4; D might be TRBD1 (6 bases). Germline V gives CDR1 SGHTA, CDR2 FQGNSA. This CDR3 has 16 amino acids. Trimming shortened V by 0 bases and J by 7 bases, and 15 bases separated the two germline ends. In nucleotides, the CDR3 is TGTGCCAGCAGCTTAGCGGCAGGGGTTGGTGTTGAAAAACTGTTTTTT. It translates to CASSLAAGVGVEKLFF.